Shown below are 30 T cell receptor beta chains from a single sample sequenced in a study of beta chain features in type 1 diabetes. The antigens of these receptors remain unknown. Study observations and caveats: Within each of all four CD4+ subsets, Type 1 diabetes patients had TCRB CDR3s that were moderately but significantly shorter.

Reverse transcribing all isolated RNA meant expressed TCRB transcripts were sequenced. The assay was immunoSEQ multiplex PCR, and TCRdb's table has in-frame clones only and misses some. Among 95,000 to 150,000 clones listed, about 16% were seen once. The sample consisted of central memory CD4+ T cells from blood. All receptors come from a man aged 25 to 45 with type 1 diabetes.

A note on this clone: Just one base apart from a much larger clone, this may be a read error. The chain links TRBV6-5 to TRBJ1-2; 7 nucleotides match TRBD1. Germline trimming cut 6 bases from V and 2 bases from J; bases unmatched to any gene: 3. This CDR3 spans 13 amino acids. Germline CDR1 and CDR2: MNHEY and SVGAGI. CDR3 nucleotide sequence: TGTGCCAGCAGCCCGGGACAGAACTATGGCTACACCTTC. Its protein product is CASSPGQNYGYTF.

Within the sample, this clone is medium-sized. V and J are TRBV28 and TRBJ2-4; D might be TRBD2 (5 bases). The CDR3 is 13 residues long. Between the trimmed V and J ends, which lost 11 bases and 0 bases, there was a span of 11 bases. Germline CDR1 is MDHEN and CDR2 is SYDVKM. The CDR3 DNA follows: TGTGCCTCACTGGACTTAGCCAAAAACATTCAGTACTTC. Amino acid sequence: CASLDLAKNIQYF.

The V gene is TRBV7-9, the J gene TRBJ2-7; no firm D call. Trimming stripped 2 bases from V and 0 bases from J, with 5 bases between. This CDR3 has 13 amino acids. In germline, CDR1 is SEHNR, CDR2 FQNEAQ (reference sequence). The CDR3 is CASSLRVSYEQYF. The CDR3 region has the DNA TGTGCCAGCAGCTTACGAGTCTCCTACGAGCAGTACTTC.

This clone was found a few times. CDR3 loop: CASSRTALAGGLNEQFF. CDR3 in DNA: TGCGCCAGCAGCAGAACCGCACTAGCGGGGGGGCTTAATGAGCAGTTCTTC. The chain recombines TRBV5-1 with TRBJ2-1; 13 bases line up with TRBD2. There are 17 residues in the CDR3. Germline lookup yields CDR1 SGHRS and CDR2 YFSETQ. The V and J ends lost 4 bases and 7 bases, in that order; junction bases with no gene match: 11.

The J gene is TRBJ2-7, the V gene TRBV27; D is uncertain. Germline assignment: CDR1 MNHEY and CDR2 SMNVEV (reference sequence). The CDR3 sequence is 14 residues long. V lost 5 bases and J lost 4, with 15 bases in between. CDR3 nucleotide sequence: TGTGCCAGCAGTCCCTTCAAAGGAACTTACGAGCAGTACTTC. Residues: CASSPFKGTYEQYF.

This clone occurred a few times. The V gene is TRBV27, the J gene TRBJ2-3, with no clear D. Looked up from germline, CDR1 is MNHEY and CDR2 is SMNVEV (reference sequence). V dropped 4 bases and J dropped 2 bases, with 7 bases sitting between them. There are 13 residues in the CDR3. As DNA, the CDR3 is TGTGCCAGCAGTTATACGTACACAGATACGCAGTATTTT. This encodes CASSYTYTDTQYF.

This clone came up a few times. Distinct nucleotide sequences in the sample also encode this CDR3. The chain combines TRBV18 with TRBJ1-2; D perhaps matches TRBD1 (5 bases). Germline V CDR1 and CDR2: KGHSH, LQKENI. The CDR3 is 13 amino acids. The V gene lost 3 bases and the J gene lost 3 bases, with 8 bases spanning the gap. The CDR3 here is CASSPGGDYGYTF. CDR3 bases: TGTGCCAGCTCACCGGGAGGGGACTATGGCTACACCTTC.

This clone was counted a single time. As DNA, the CDR3 is TGCGCCAGCAGCTTGGAGGCGGAGTCCTACGAGCAGTACTTC. Encoded protein: CASSLEAESYEQYF. V and J are TRBV5-1 and TRBJ2-7; D unresolved. This CDR3 is 14 amino acids long. Germline V gives CDR1 SGHRS, CDR2 YFSETQ. Trimming shortened V by 0 bases and J by 1 base, and 8 bases separated the two germline ends.

The sample holds a few counts of this clone. This sequence joins TRBV19 and TRBJ2-5; 11 bases are a match to TRBD1. V was clipped by 3 bases and J by 4 bases; unmatched bases: 13. The CDR3 loop spans 18 amino acids. CDR1 is LNHDA and CDR2 is SQIVND in the germline V gene (reference sequence). CDR3 region: CASSIGNFRTGGRETQYF. CDR3 bases: TGTGCCAGTAGTATTGGGAACTTCCGGACAGGGGGCCGAGAGACCCAGTACTTC.

This clone has more than one count but fewer than ten. Other DNA sequences in this specimen translate into the identical CDR3. The chain links TRBV29-1 to TRBJ2-1; 11 positions match TRBD2. The trim removed 1 base at V and 2 bases at J, leaving 4 bases unmatched. CDR1 is SQVTM and CDR2 is ANQGSEA in the germline V gene. This CDR3 is 16 amino acids long. CDR3 residues: CSVEGGLAVPYNEQFF. The CDR3 nucleotides read TGCAGCGTTGAAGGGGGACTAGCGGTGCCCTACAATGAGCAGTTCTTC.

This clone has more than one count but fewer than ten. This chain links TRBV25-1 with TRBJ2-1; D gene unclear. The CDR3 extends over 15 amino acids. Looked up from germline, CDR1 is MGHDK and CDR2 is SYGVNS. Deletions cut 6 bases from V and 5 bases from J, with 17 bases between. The chain's CDR3 is CASSLQLSPNNEQFF. As DNA, the CDR3 is TGTGCCAGCAGCCTTCAACTAAGCCCTAACAATGAGCAGTTCTTC.

The DNA of the CDR3 is TGTGCCAGCAGCTTAGCCGGCGGGGGGGCAGTAGATACGCAGTATTTT. It translates to CASSLAGGGAVDTQYF. V gene TRBV7-2 combines with J gene TRBJ2-3, with 9 nucleotides matching TRBD2. This CDR3 is 16 amino acids long. The trim removed 0 bases at V and 5 bases at J, leaving 6 bases unmatched. The germline V gene encodes CDR1 SGHTA and CDR2 FQGNSA.

The V gene is TRBV7-9, the J gene TRBJ2-5; TRBD1 aligns across 7 bases. The V gene end was trimmed by 0 bases and the J gene end by 3 bases; junction bases not matched to a gene: 4. The CDR3 covers 15 residues. Per the germline V gene, CDR1 is SEHNR and CDR2 is FQNEAQ (reference sequence). Here the CDR3 DNA reads TGTGCCAGCAGCTTAGCGCAGGGGGTGGAAGAGACCCAGTACTTC. Translated: CASSLAQGVEETQYF. The whole variable domain, filled in from reference TRBV7-9 and TRBJ2-5, reads DTGVSQNPRHKITKRGQNVTFRCDPISEHNRLYWYRQTLGQGPEFLTYFQNEAQLEKSRLLSDRFSAERPKGSFSTLEIQRTEQGDSAMYLCASSLAQGVEETQYFGPGTRLLVL.

This clone was detected only a few times. The chain links TRBV14 to TRBJ2-5; 8 bases match TRBD1. The better agreement between TRBJ2-7 and the DNA end casts doubt on the J call. The germline CDR1 and CDR2 sequences are SGHDN and FVKESK. This CDR3 is built from 18 residues. CDR3: CASSLLDRVVSSSYEQYF. The CDR3 nucleotides read TGTGCCAGCAGCCTACTGGACAGGGTGGTTAGTAGCTCCTACGAGCAGTACTTC.

This clone was detected only a few times. The J gene is TRBJ2-1, the V gene TRBV6-5; 9 positions match TRBD2. This CDR3 has 14 residues. The J segment lost 7 bases and the V segment lost 3 bases, leaving 4 bases of the junction unmatched. Germline values: CDR1 MNHEY, CDR2 SVGAGI. CDR3 in amino acids: CASSYRAGGNEQFF. DNA for the CDR3: TGTGCCAGCAGTTATAGAGCGGGGGGTAATGAGCAGTTCTTC.

The genes are TRBV27 and TRBJ2-5; TRBD1 or TRBD2 may be the D gene (5 bases each). Trimming shortened V by 4 bases and J by 1 base, and 13 bases separated the two germline ends. This CDR3 is 15 amino acids long. CDR1 is MNHEY, CDR2 SMNVEV, per germline (reference sequence). CDR3 residues: CASSSLRGSQETQYF. The CDR3 coding sequence is TGTGCCAGCAGTTCCCTTCGGGGCAGCCAAGAGACCCAGTACTTC.

V usage is TRBV21-1 and J usage is TRBJ1-1; the listed D gene, TRBD1, was not tested against the DNA. TRBV21-1 is a pseudogene segment. This CDR3 contains 15 residues. The CDR3 coding sequence is TGTGCCAGCAGCAACCCAGGGACAGGCTTCCCTGAAGCTTTCTTT. Its protein is CASSNPGTGFPEAFF.

The chain couples TRBV30 to TRBJ2-5, with 7 bases identical to TRBD2. Germline V gives CDR1 GTSNPN, CDR2 SVGIG (reference sequence). This CDR3 is 13 amino acids long. V shed 8 bases and J 2 bases; nucleotides not matched to a gene: 8. CDR3 sequence: CAGGDLGQETQYF. The CDR3 nucleotides read TGTGCCGGGGGGGACTTAGGGCAAGAGACCCAGTACTTC.

This clone was found a few times. The J gene is TRBJ1-4, the V gene TRBV29-1, with 12 positions matching TRBD1. CDR3 length: 13 amino acids. Trimming at V came to 7 bases and at J to 8 bases, leaving 5 bases not matched to a gene. Germline CDR1 and CDR2: SQVTM and ANQGSEA. CDR3: CSAGDRGHEKLFF. The DNA of the CDR3 is TGCAGCGCCGGGGACAGGGGGCACGAAAAACTGTTTTTT.

This sequence joins TRBV18 and TRBJ1-2; D gene uncertain. Trimming pared 2 bases from V and 7 bases from J, leaving 17 bases between. Germline V CDR1 and CDR2: KGHSH, LQKENI. CDR3 length: 15 residues. The CDR3 DNA sequence: TGTGCCAGCTCACCAGCGGCATCCGAGCGTGGTGGCTACACCTTC. Translation: CASSPAASERGGYTF.

J is TRBJ1-2 and V is TRBV7-9; D may be TRBD1 (5 bases). CDR1 and CDR2 (germline): SEHNR, FQNEAQ (reference sequence). The CDR3 consists of 14 residues. The germline V and J ends were trimmed by 5 bases and 8 bases, with 18 bases remaining between them. The CDR3 is CASSPDGAGPGYTF. CDR3 DNA sequence: TGTGCCAGCAGCCCCGACGGAGCAGGGCCGGGCTACACCTTC.

This clone has a handful of counts. This sequence joins TRBV5-4 and TRBJ1-6; D is unresolved. Germline assignment: CDR1 SGHNT and CDR2 YYREEE (reference sequence). Trimming stripped 0 bases from V and 10 bases from J, with 11 bases between. This CDR3 is 14 amino acids long. The CDR3: CASSLGAGSSPLHF. In DNA form, the CDR3 reads TGTGCCAGCAGCTTGGGAGCGGGGAGCTCACCCCTCCACTTT.

Regarding this clone: The junction and the germline gene differ at one end; a read error may be behind it. The rearrangement uses TRBV2 and TRBJ2-3; TRBD1 matches 8 bases. CDR3 size: 15 residues. Germline lookup yields CDR1 SNHLY and CDR2 FYNNEI. The CDR3 region has the DNA TGTGCCTGCAGAAGAAGATCAGGGGGCGAAGATACGCAGTATTTT. It specifies CACRRRSGGEDTQYF.

This clone has only a few counts. V and J are TRBV29-1 and TRBJ1-4, with a weak D call TRBD1 (6 bases). The length of the CDR3 is 13 residues. V gave up 4 bases and J gave up 15 bases, with 21 bases separating them. Germline V gives CDR1 SQVTM, CDR2 ANQGSEA. This CDR3 reads CSVGSAGDYKLFF. DNA for the CDR3: TGCAGCGTTGGGTCGGCAGGGGATTATAAGTTGTTTTTT.

This clone was detected many times. V gene TRBV2 combines with J gene TRBJ2-1; D uncertain. The V and J ends lost 6 bases and 5 bases respectively, with 8 bases between them. Germline V lookup: CDR1 SNHLY, CDR2 FYNNEI. The CDR3 spans 12 residues. CDR3 residues: CASSLDHNEQFF. CDR3 DNA: TGTGCCAGCAGCCTGGACCACAATGAGCAGTTCTTC.

In regard to this clone: The identical CDR3 is also encoded by other nucleotide sequences in the sample. The chain is built from TRBV28 and TRBJ2-1; D is undetermined. Trimming removed 6 bases at V and 0 bases at J, with 0 bases between. Germline-derived CDR1 and CDR2 are MDHEN and SYDVKM. The CDR3 length is 11 residues. In nucleotides, the CDR3 is TGTGCCAGCAGCTCCTACAATGAGCAGTTCTTC. Amino acids: CASSSYNEQFF.

This chain connects TRBV10-3 to TRBJ2-3, with D possibly matching TRBD1 (6 bases). The CDR3 is 16 residues long. CDR1 and CDR2 (germline): ENHRY, SYGVKD. Trimming pared 4 bases from V and 5 bases from J, leaving 19 bases between. Here the CDR3 reads CAISGTGPNSGDTQYF. The CDR3 bases are TGTGCCATCAGTGGAACAGGGCCCAACTCCGGAGATACGCAGTATTTT.

CDR3 in DNA: TGTGCCAGCAGCCGCACTCGGGAATACGAGCAGTACTTC. It codes for CASSRTREYEQYF. The chain carries TRBV7-8 and TRBJ2-7; D is perhaps TRBD2 (5 bases). With 5 bases removed from V and 4 bases from J, the gap between germline ends came to 12 bases. CDR1 is SGHVS and CDR2 is FQNEAQ in the germline V gene. This CDR3 has 13 amino acids.

This clone was recorded a few times. The chain couples TRBV7-2 to TRBJ2-3; possibly TRBD2 for D (5 bases). V lost 11 bases and J 0 bases, leaving 15 bases between the germline ends. The CDR3 extends over 14 amino acids. Germline V gives CDR1 SGHTA, CDR2 FQGNSA. The CDR3 region has the DNA TGTGCCGGAACCTCGGGGTTGAGCACAGATACGCAGTATTTT. Amino acids: CAGTSGLSTDTQYF.

This sequence joins TRBV19 and TRBJ2-1; 8 bases are a match to TRBD2. V gave up 6 bases and J gave up 6 bases; unmatched junction bases: 13. Germline V gives CDR1 LNHDA, CDR2 SQIVND (reference sequence). The CDR3 length is 16 residues. The CDR3, as DNA: TGTGCCAGTAGCCAAGGGAGAGGACTAGCCTCCAATGAGCAGTTCTTC. Its translation: CASSQGRGLASNEQFF.